This entry describes one T cell receptor beta chain. The record originates from a study of PD-1 blockade in classical Hodgkin lymphoma. With no exception, relapse followed autologous stem cell transplantation in all patients, and brentuximab vedotin exposure varied. CD4+ T cells were purified from thawed PBMCs by magnetic negative selection. Germline V gene data show CDR1 as SNHLY and CDR2 as FYNNEI. V was cut by 7 bases and J by 7 bases, with 20 bases left in between. This CDR3 comprises 14 residues. The table came from immunoSEQ multiplex PCR; TCRdb's copy has only in-frame clones and leaves some out. This table holds 30,000 to 35,000 clones, roughly 90% found once.

The sample here was CD4+ T cells from blood, taken at baseline. The clonotype comes from a human donor with classical Hodgkin lymphoma. J is TRBJ2-7 and V is TRBV2, with D possibly being TRBD2 (5 bases). CDR3 sequence (DNA): TGTGCCAGCAAAGGACCGATAGCCGGGGAGGAGCAGTACTTC. Translating gives CASKGPIAGEEQYF.